Following are 6 T cell receptor beta chains from one sample sequenced in a study of cytomegalovirus exposure and HLA in healthy donors. The PCR used 60 Vbeta and 13 Jbeta primers. Produced via immunoSEQ multiplex PCR; TCRdb's table is partial and in-frame only. The profile shows some 190,000 clones, around 80% of them singletons. Source material: PBMCs. The receptors derive from a woman in her twenties or thirties in good health and CMV-seronegative.

The V and J genes are TRBV7-2 and TRBJ2-7; D gene uncertain. Germline-derived CDR1 and CDR2 are SGHTA and FQGNSA. The CDR3 totals 16 residues. Trimming removed 0 bases from V and 0 bases from J, with 12 bases in between. DNA of the CDR3: TGTGCCAGCAGCTTAGCTGCGGATGTGAGCTCCTACGAGCAGTACTTC. It encodes CASSLAADVSSYEQYF.

V is TRBV5-6 and J is TRBJ2-5, with 11 bases matching TRBD2. V lost 0 bases to trimming and J lost 4 bases; unmatched junction nucleotides: 11. The CDR3 runs 18 residues. CDR1 is SGHDT, CDR2 YYEEEE, per germline. The chain's CDR3 is CASSLVAGGSLVTETQYF. CDR3 bases: TGTGCCAGCAGCTTGGTAGCGGGGGGGTCATTAGTAACAGAGACCCAGTACTTC.

The V and J genes are TRBV6-5 and TRBJ2-7, with 9 nucleotides matching TRBD1. The CDR3 is 15 amino acids. Trimming took 2 bases from V and 3 from J; bases not matched to a gene: 5. Germline V lookup: CDR1 MNHEY, CDR2 SVGAGI. The CDR3 coding sequence is TGTGCCAGCAGTTACAACGACAGGGGGGGCTACGAGCAGTACTTC. Translated: CASSYNDRGGYEQYF.

In its sample, this clone was seen a few times. The rearrangement joins TRBV6-1 to TRBJ2-1, with D maybe TRBD2 (5 bases). Germline lookup yields CDR1 MNHNS and CDR2 SASEGT. The CDR3 contains 9 residues. Trimming shortened V by 10 bases and J by 12 bases, and 10 bases separated the two germline ends. CDR3 nucleotide sequence: TGTGCCATCAGAGAGGGGCAGTTCTTC. This encodes CAIREGQFF.

This sequence joins TRBV25-1 and TRBJ1-6; 9 bases line up with TRBD1. The CDR3 sequence is 15 residues long. V dropped 5 bases and J dropped 7; count of bases not matched to a gene: 6. The germline V gene encodes CDR1 MGHDK and CDR2 SYGVNS. The CDR3 bases are TGTGCCAGCAGTTCCCGGGACAGGGCAAATTCACCCCTCCACTTT. It yields the protein CASSSRDRANSPLHF.

CDR3 sequence (DNA): TGTGCCAGCAGTGCCCGATCTACCTACGAGCAGTACTTC. It yields the protein CASSARSTYEQYF. The rearrangement links TRBV6-1 to TRBJ2-7; the D is unclear. This CDR3 spans 13 amino acids. The V gene's germline CDR1 is MNHNS and CDR2 SASEGT. V lost 4 bases to trimming and J lost 2 bases, with 9 bases between them.